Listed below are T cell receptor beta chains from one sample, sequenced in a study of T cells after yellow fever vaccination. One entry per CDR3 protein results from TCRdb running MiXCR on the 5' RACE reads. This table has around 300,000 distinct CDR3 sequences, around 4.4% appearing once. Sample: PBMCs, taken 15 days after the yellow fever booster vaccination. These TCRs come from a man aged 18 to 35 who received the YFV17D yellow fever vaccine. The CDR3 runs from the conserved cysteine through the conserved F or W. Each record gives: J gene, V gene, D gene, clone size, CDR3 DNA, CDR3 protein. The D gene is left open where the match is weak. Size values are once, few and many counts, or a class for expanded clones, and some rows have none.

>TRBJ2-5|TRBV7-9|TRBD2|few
TGTGCCAGCAGCTTAACTCTAGCGGGGCATGAGACCCAGTACTTC
CASSLTLAGHETQYF
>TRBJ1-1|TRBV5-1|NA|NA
TGCGCCAGCAGCTTGCCCGGGACATCGGCGGGGACTATAGCGAACACTGAAGCTTTCTTT
CASSLPGTSAGTIANTEAFF
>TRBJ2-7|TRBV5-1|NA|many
TGCGCCAGCAGCGTGGGAGGACAGGATACCTACGAGCAGTACTTC
CASSVGGQDTYEQYF
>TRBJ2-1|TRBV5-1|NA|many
TGCGCCAGCAGCTTGGGCAGACGTCCTGGTGAGCAGTTCTTC
CASSLGRRPGEQFF
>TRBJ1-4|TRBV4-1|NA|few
TGCGCCAGCAGCCAAGGTCAAATGAGGAATGAAAAACTGTTTTTT
CASSQGQMRNEKLFF
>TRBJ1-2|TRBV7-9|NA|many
TGTGCCAGCAGCGAAGGACGGTGGACTAACTATGGCTACACCTTC
CASSEGRWTNYGYTF
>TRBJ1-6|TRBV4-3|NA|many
TGCGCCAGCAGCCAGTACCTAGCGGGTTCACCCCTCCACTTT
CASSQYLAGSPLHF
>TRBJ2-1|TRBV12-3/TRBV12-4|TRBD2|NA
TGTGCCAGCAGTTCCGCTCCTAGCGGTTACTACAATGAGCAGTTCTTC
CASSSAPSGYYNEQFF
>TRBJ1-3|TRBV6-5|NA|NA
TGTGCCAGCAGTTACGGTAACTCTGGAAACACCATATATTTT
CASSYGNSGNTIYF
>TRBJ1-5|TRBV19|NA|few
TGTGCCAGTACCATAGGGGGGTTTCAGCCCCAGCATTTT
CASTIGGFQPQHF
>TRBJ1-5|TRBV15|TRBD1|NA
TGTGCCACCAGCCCGCCGGACAGGGACCCCTACCAGCCCCAGCATTTT
CATSPPDRDPYQPQHF
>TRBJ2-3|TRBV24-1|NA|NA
TGTGCCACCAGTGATGGACCTGTCGGTACGCAGTATTTT
CATSDGPVGTQYF
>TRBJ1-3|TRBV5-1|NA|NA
TGCGCCAGCAGCTTGGGGGACTCTGAAAACACCATATATTTT
CASSLGDSENTIYF
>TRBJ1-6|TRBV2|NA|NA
TGTGCCAGCCTACTTGGAGGTTCCTATAATTCACCCCTCCACTTT
CASLLGGSYNSPLHF
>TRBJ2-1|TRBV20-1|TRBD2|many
TGCAGTGCTTGTTCTAGCGGTCACAATGAGCAGTTCTTC
CSACSSGHNEQFF
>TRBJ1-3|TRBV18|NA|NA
TGTGCCAGCTCACCCCAGCTCGGTGACCTCTCTGGAAACACCATATATTTT
CASSPQLGDLSGNTIYF
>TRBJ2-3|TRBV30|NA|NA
TGTGCCTGGAGTGTATTAGCGGTCCCAGATACGCAGTATTTT
CAWSVLAVPDTQYF
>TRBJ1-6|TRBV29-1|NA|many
TGCAGCCCCGACGGGGGGGGGTCCGGTTCACCCCTCCACTTT
CSPDGGGSGSPLHF
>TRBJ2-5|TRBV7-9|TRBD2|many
TGTGCCAGCAGCGTCACCTGGACTAGTTTGTCGGAGACCCAGTACTTC
CASSVTWTSLSETQYF
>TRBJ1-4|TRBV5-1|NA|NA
TGCGCCAGCAGTTCGGGACATCTTGAAAAACTGTTTTTT
CASSSGHLEKLFF
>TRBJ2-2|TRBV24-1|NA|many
TGTGCCACCAGTCCACAGGGCACGAACACCGGGGAGCTGTTTTTT
CATSPQGTNTGELFF
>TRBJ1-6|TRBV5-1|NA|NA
TGCGCCAGCAGCTTAGGGGACACTGCATGGCCCCTCCACTTT
CASSLGDTAWPLHF